Listed here are 3 T cell receptor beta chains from one sample, sequenced in a study of neoadjuvant anti-PD-1 for oral cavity cancer. Sequencing used immunoSEQ multiplex PCR; TCRdb keeps in-frame clones, though not all of them. The sample lists 10,000 to 15,000 clones; 60% to 85% were seen once. Time point defined: after neoadjuvant nivolumab, at surgical resection. The sample consisted of PBMCs, taken after nivolumab (anti-PD-1) treatment. The receptors were sampled from a person aged 40 to 85 with oral cavity squamous cell carcinoma.

The V call is TRBV19, the J call TRBJ1-4; D uncertain. This CDR3 has 14 residues. Trimming removed 3 bases at V and 10 bases at J, with 15 bases between. Germline V gene sequence: CDR1 LNHDA, CDR2 SQIVND (reference sequence). As DNA, the CDR3 is TGTGCCAGTAGTATCCGGGGTCGATTGAGAAAACTGTTTTTT. Protein: CASSIRGRLRKLFF.

The chain couples TRBV28 to TRBJ2-1; D is undetermined. Germline loops: CDR1 MDHEN, CDR2 SYDVKM. V lost 3 bases to trimming and J lost 7 bases, with 7 bases between them. The length of the CDR3 is 12 residues. CDR3 coding DNA: TGTGCCAGCAGTTTTCTGGGTAATGAGCAGTTCTTC. It translates to CASSFLGNEQFF.

The sample holds one count of this clone. V usage is TRBV5-1 and J usage is TRBJ1-1; a possible D gene is TRBD1 (5 bases). The ends were cut back, 5 bases at V and 3 bases at J, with 8 bases in the middle. The length of the CDR3 is 12 residues. CDR1 is SGHRS and CDR2 is YFSETQ in the germline V gene. Here the CDR3 DNA reads TGCGCCAGCAGTTCAGGGTACACTGAAGCTTTCTTT. Amino acid sequence: CASSSGYTEAFF.